The clone carrying this T cell receptor (beta chain) is a singleton in its sample. The target antigen is unknown. The entry originates in a study of cytomegalovirus exposure and HLA in healthy donors. Notes on the study in general: Later genetic work tied a missense DCLRE1C variant to beta-chain V and J trimming. In a later analysis, specific HLA alleles were associated with under 20,000 TCR beta sequences at a 0.05 false discovery rate. It has been reported that TCR beta sequences accurately predicted the HLA-A and HLA-B alleles of most subjects.

The CDR3 loop spans 14 amino acids. The V end lost 2 bases, the J end lost 6 bases, and 14 bases lay between the germline ends. Germline V lookup: CDR1 MNHEY, CDR2 SVGAGI. With 60 Vbeta and 13 Jbeta primers, the PCR was carried out. This table comes from immunoSEQ multiplex PCR, and its TCRdb copy is limited to in-frame clones, with some not included. The sample includes about 140,000 clones, approximately 80% of them seen just once. This chain uses TRBV6-5 with TRBJ2-7; tentatively, D is TRBD2 (7 bases). Sequencing was performed on PBMCs. The origin of this receptor is a woman under 30 in good health and CMV-seropositive. CDR3 sequence: CASSYISAGAEQYF. For the CDR3, the DNA is TGTGCCAGCAGTTACATTTCCGCGGGGGCCGAGCAGTACTTC.